This TCR beta chain was documented in a study of cytomegalovirus exposure and HLA in healthy donors (dated by TCRdb to 2015 to 2018). Looking at the study overall: An earlier analysis of some 550 of the donors reported approximately 290 Gb of sequence data and 117 million unique TCR beta sequences from about 200 million T cells. Roughly 310 gigabases of sequencing data and approximately 80 million unique TCR sequences were included in an early release covering around 600 HLA-typed donors. Of the roughly 400 genotyped donors, 65% to 90% were placed in the genetic ancestry cluster associated with self-reported Caucasian donors. The aim of the study was to test whether cataloging public T cell receptors could identify signatures of past pathogen exposure. The study used immunosequencing to profile the T cell repertoires of 600 to 850 subjects and linked those repertoires to cytomegalovirus serostatus. A separate validation cohort of 100 to 150 different subjects was used in addition to the 666-subject first cohort. To predict cytomegalovirus infection status, the study combined high-throughput TCR immunosequencing, statistical association of individual TCRs with disease status, and machine learning. In a later analysis, previously published TCR beta repertoires from 666 donors were re-analyzed and high-resolution HLA genotyping was added so that TCR occurrence patterns could be studied. Rather than drawing on any new phenotypic data, the later analysis identified candidate immune exposures from TCR beta sequences and the way those sequences occurred across donors. An earlier analysis of several hundred of the donors used high-throughput TCR beta sequencing to judge whether each TCR beta V gene segment behaved as functional or pseudogenic. Donor age, sex, ethnicity and CMV serostatus were compiled together with the repertoire data. Genome-wide SNP genotypes for about 65% of the roughly 700 donors were used in a later genetic analysis, which treated that subset as a discovery cohort. All discovery cohort repertoires had been generated on a single sequencing platform. Class I and class II HLA loci were covered by the typing at four-digit resolution. The number of typed donors differed by locus: roughly 629-630 for A, B, C, DRB1 and DQB1; about 520 for DQA1; approximately 600 for DPA1; and approximately 450 for DPB1. Four to six DR-DQ haplotypes were handled as single units for association and clustering, since linkage in the cohort was strong. Across about 380 genotyped donors of the cohort, an average of roughly 250,000 unique TCR beta nucleotide sequences per donor were sequenced, and roughly a sixth of those sequences were non-productive. General study outcomes and caveats: Because HLA typing was unavailable for some donors at each locus, only the typed subset was used in association tests. In the study, 150 to 200 TCR beta chains were listed as associated with cytomegalovirus. In an earlier analysis of about 540 of the donors, most TCR beta V segments were observed in productive rearrangements about 90% or about 30% of the time, broadly matching IMGT annotations. In a later analysis, the rate of TCR association differed among HLA loci, with DRB1 alleles having the most associated TCRs and HLA-C alleles having the fewest. In a later analysis, HLA-associated TCR beta chains showed more clonal expansion and lower generation probabilities than non-associated chains that were equally common. Specific HLA alleles were associated with 15,000 to 20,000 TCR beta sequences at a false discovery rate of 0.05 in a later analysis. While some public TCRs were present in many individuals, most TCR sequences turned up only very rarely across donors. In a later analysis, most CMV-associated TCR beta chains were found to appear HLA-restricted, with HLA associations seemingly driven largely by CMV exposure. Sequencing depth was assumed to be roughly uniform across donors in the presence/absence analyses, though that assumption may not hold. The sequencing pipeline was judged likely to have produced a cluster of highly shared sequence variants as a technical artifact. According to the authors, the approach could potentially be generalized to other disease states and immunological phenotypes. A further reported finding was that TCR beta sequences accurately predicted the HLA-A and HLA-B alleles for most subjects in the first cohort. Immune exposure information for the cohort was limited to CMV serostatus. Because counts were too low, more than 15 rarely observed V segments, including chromosome 9 orphons, were excluded from the earlier analysis of under 650 of the donors. A later genetic analysis associated a missense DCLRE1C variant with V-gene and J-gene trimming of TCR beta chains, and an independent cohort replicated the association. Strong co-occurrence of HLA alleles, especially DR and DQ, made assigning TCR associations to individual alleles difficult. Correlated functional status among segregating V segments might reflect linkage disequilibrium, but an unknown experimental factor could not be ruled out. A later genetic analysis reported fewer N-insertions in productive TCRs among donors in an Asian-associated ancestry cluster than the approximately 700-donor mean. A later analysis reported that several top co-occurrence clusters appeared linked to parvovirus B19, influenza, CMV and Epstein-Barr virus. Cytomegalovirus status was reported to be diagnosed by the classifier with high specificity and sensitivity in both the original and validation cohorts. The cohort was sequenced for TCR beta chains only, and without alpha or paired-chain data the features that could be detected were limited. In vitro tests confirmed that a few of the cytomegalovirus-associated TCR beta chains recognize cytomegalovirus antigens.

Library preparation was by the immunoSEQ multiplex PCR assay. For the multiplex PCR, a mixture combining 60 forward primers for TCR Vbeta segments and 13 reverse primers for TCR Jbeta segments was used. The CDR3 region of rearranged TCR beta genes was amplified from genomic DNA by a multiplex PCR assay. The Illumina HiSeq System was used to sequence the amplified TCR beta libraries as 87-base-pair reads. On the study's bioinformatics: Across the 670 or so repertoires, a later analysis counted approximately 75 million unique TCR beta chains, 9.5 million to 12 million of which were shared by at least two donors. Raw reads were error-corrected and collapsed into unique sequences with a nearest-neighbor algorithm that merged closely related sequences to remove PCR and sequencing errors. V, D and J gene segments were assigned by aligning CDR3 sequences to IMGT reference sequences. For a sequence to be retained, a match of at least six nucleotides was required to both a V gene segment and a J gene segment. A rearrangement counted as productive if the CDR3 had no stop codons and remained in frame with V and J, and every other rearrangement counted as non-productive. CDR3 was defined by IMGT convention, running from the second conserved V-encoded cysteine to the conserved J-encoded phenylalanine. Sequences without an unambiguous match to a single V gene segment were excluded from the earlier analysis of several hundred of the donors. An earlier analysis of some 500 of the donors classified V segments as functional when productive rearrangements were above 56.7% and as segregating when the standard deviation between donors was above 5%. To diagnose cytomegalovirus status from the catalog of TCR beta chain sequences, a statistical classification framework was built. A later analysis assigned V and J genes by comparing TCR nucleotide sequences with IMGT/GENE-DB human TR gene sequences. Using the TCRdist pipeline, a later analysis assigned CDR3 sequences along with most-parsimonious VDJ recombination scenarios. A later analysis defined each TCR beta chain by its CDR3 amino acid sequence plus V-gene family, and excluded reads lacking a unique V-gene family. A later analysis removed several hundred highly shared, low-generation-probability nucleotide sequences to deal with suspected cross-contamination and a sequencing artifact. In a later analysis, a clonal expansion index for each public chain was calculated from normalized within-repertoire ranks of inferred template counts. Generation probabilities in a later analysis came from a VDJ recombination model fitted to out-of-frame rearrangements, and those results were checked against IGoR. In a later analysis, hypergeometric tests were used to score TCR-TCR, TCR-HLA and TCR-CMV co-occurrence, with a repertoire-size bias correction applied to TCR pairs. A later analysis estimated false discovery rates by permuting HLA or CMV assignments 20 times. A later analysis grouped co-occurring TCRs with DBSCAN, adding TCRdist sequence similarity when clustering within HLA-allele-positive subsets. Co-occurrence clustering excluded repertoires with fewer than 30,000 or more than 120,000 public chains, plus five with anomalous nucleotide sharing. TCRdb obtained this table from immuneACCESS and retained in-frame rearrangements with V and J assigned. These tables miss some clones; where compared with another copy, unresolved V genes account for less than half of the shortfall, and the remainder is unexplained. For V, J and clone size, that table is used; D and trimming come from the DNA. The sample table records 150,000 to 200,000 clones; more than 70% of these occur just once. About 1.5% of the sample belongs to the ten largest clones.

The cohort was made up of several hundred healthy bone marrow donors. Cohort members were all nominally healthy when sampled, although unrecorded immune exposures were likely present. The donor was CMV seronegative and belonged to the group of under 400 seronegative cohort members. Every donor gave a peripheral blood sample, and the peripheral blood mononuclear cells from that sample were used for TCR beta sequencing. The Qiagen DNeasy Blood Extraction Kit was used to extract genomic DNA from the blood cell samples. Of note for this clone: Its cognate antigen has yet to be identified. It has no much larger one-base neighbor in the sample; base qualities were not kept.

This clonotype was obtained from a male donor in good health and CMV-seronegative. The material sequenced was PBMCs.

The CDR3 protein: CATLKETRGTEAFF. The DNA sequence is TGTGCCACCCTAAAGGAGACCCGGGGCACTGAAGCTTTCTTT. The chain is assembled from TRBV6-5 and TRBJ1-1, with the D gene not clear enough to name. V and J lose 10 bases and 4 bases, and a span of 19 bases separates them. The CDR3 goes from the cysteine to the phenylalanine over 14 residues. Only the CDR3 DNA is retained, 42 bases long and in frame from the first base. CDR1 and CDR2 were assigned from the germline V gene as MNHEY and SVGAGI.